Below, 8 T cell receptor beta chains from the same sample are listed, as sequenced in a study of T cell responses to AZD1222 COVID-19 vaccine (dated by TCRdb to the early 2020s). Per the publication, the time point label means: about 28 days (+/-7) after the second vaccine dose. Library construction relied on the immunoSEQ multiplex PCR assay. As stored in TCRdb, this immuneACCESS dataset retains in-frame rearrangements with V and J assigned. A fraction of the clones does not appear; measured against another copy, unresolved V genes explain less than half of the discrepancy, and the remainder lacks a known reason. The sample table contains approximately 150,000 clones; only one count was recorded for around 91% of them. The ten largest clones represent about 5.9% of the sample. The source was peripheral blood, collected 28 days after the second AZD1222 dose. The receptors here all came from an adult who received the AZD1222 COVID-19 vaccine.

This clone was counted a single time. The J gene is TRBJ1-2, the V gene TRBV5-8; 7 bases match TRBD1. Germline V CDR1 and CDR2: SGHTS, YDEGEE. V shed 7 bases, J shed 3 bases, and the junction held 12 bases outside the gene matches. The CDR3 length is 15 residues. DNA of the CDR3: TGTGCCAGCCTAGACAGGGCTCAGGGTCACTATGGCTACACCTTC. Translated: CASLDRAQGHYGYTF. Full variable domain (outside the CDR3, taken from reference TRBV5-8 and TRBJ1-2): EAGVTQSPTHLIKTRGQQATLRCSPISGHTSVYWYQQALGLGLQFLLWYDEGEERNRGNFPPRFSGRQFPNYSSELNVNALELEDSALYLCASLDRAQGHYGYTFGSGTRLTVV.

This chain joins TRBV18 and TRBJ1-1; D remains unclear. Germline values: CDR1 KGHSH, CDR2 LQKENI. V lost 2 bases, J lost 3 bases, and 13 bases lay in between. The length of the CDR3 is 15 residues. Here the CDR3 DNA reads TGTGCCAGCTCACCAATAGGGCAGGCCGACACTGAAGCTTTCTTT. Translation gives CASSPIGQADTEAFF. Full variable domain (missing parts from reference TRBV18 and TRBJ1-1): NAGVMQNPRHLVRRRGQEARLRCSPMKGHSHVYWYRQLPEEGLKFMVYLQKENIIDESGMPKERFSAEFPKEGPSILRIQQVVRGDSAAYFCASSPIGQADTEAFFGQGTRLTVV.

This sequence joins TRBV12-3 or TRBV12-4 and TRBJ2-1, with unresolved D. Trimming shortened V by 6 bases and J by 9 bases, and 12 bases separated the two germline ends. The CDR3 is 12 amino acids. The CDR3 DNA sequence: TGTGCCAGCAGCTATGGGGAAAGTGAGCAGTTCTTC. This gives the protein CASSYGESEQFF.

V usage is TRBV30 and J usage is TRBJ1-6, with D unresolved. The CDR3 runs 13 residues. Germline V gene sequence: CDR1 GTSNPN, CDR2 SVGIG (reference sequence). With 5 bases removed from V and 9 bases from J, the gap between germline ends came to 14 bases. CDR3 residues: CAWSPGRGSPLHF. The CDR3 DNA sequence: TGTGCCTGGTCTCCAGGTCGGGGTTCACCCCTCCACTTT.

The V gene is TRBV19, the J gene TRBJ1-2; D is ambiguous. The germline V gene encodes CDR1 LNHDA and CDR2 SQIVND (reference sequence). The CDR3 extends over 12 amino acids. Deletions cut 4 bases from V and 3 bases from J, with 6 bases between. The CDR3 sequence: CASSTLYYGYTF. CDR3 DNA sequence: TGTGCCAGTAGTACCCTCTACTATGGCTACACCTTC.

V is TRBV11-3 and J is TRBJ2-2, with 8 bases identical to TRBD2. Germline CDR1 SGHNT, CDR2 YENEEA. V was clipped by 5 bases and J by 0 bases; unmatched bases: 5. CDR3 length: 16 residues. This CDR3 is CASSPGGMANTGELFF. DNA of the CDR3: TGTGCCAGCAGCCCGGGGGGGATGGCGAACACCGGGGAGCTGTTTTTT.

The chain employs TRBV5-1 and TRBJ2-6; 12 nucleotides align to TRBD2. Trimming removed 0 bases from V and 3 bases from J; junction bases left unmatched: 7. Germline V gene data show CDR1 as SGHRS and CDR2 as YFSETQ. CDR3 length: 19 residues. The CDR3 coding sequence is TGCGCCAGCAGCTTGGTTCCTAGCGGGAGGGAGGTTGGGGCCAACGTCCTGACTTTC. It is translated as CASSLVPSGREVGANVLTF. The full variable domain, its missing parts supplied by reference TRBV5-1 and TRBJ2-6, is KAGVTQTPRYLIKTRGQQVTLSCSPISGHRSVSWYQQTPGQGLQFLFEYFSETQRNKGNFPGRFSGRQFSNSRSEMNVSTLELGDSALYLCASSLVPSGREVGANVLTFGAGSRLTVL.

CDR3: CASSMTGIENQPQHF. The CDR3 DNA sequence: TGTGCCAGTAGTATGACAGGCATAGAAAATCAGCCCCAGCATTTT. The chain uses TRBV19 and TRBJ1-5; D is perhaps TRBD1 (6 bases). The V end lost 3 bases, the J end lost 4 bases, and 13 bases lay between the germline ends. Looked up from germline, CDR1 is LNHDA and CDR2 is SQIVND (reference sequence). CDR3 length: 15 residues.